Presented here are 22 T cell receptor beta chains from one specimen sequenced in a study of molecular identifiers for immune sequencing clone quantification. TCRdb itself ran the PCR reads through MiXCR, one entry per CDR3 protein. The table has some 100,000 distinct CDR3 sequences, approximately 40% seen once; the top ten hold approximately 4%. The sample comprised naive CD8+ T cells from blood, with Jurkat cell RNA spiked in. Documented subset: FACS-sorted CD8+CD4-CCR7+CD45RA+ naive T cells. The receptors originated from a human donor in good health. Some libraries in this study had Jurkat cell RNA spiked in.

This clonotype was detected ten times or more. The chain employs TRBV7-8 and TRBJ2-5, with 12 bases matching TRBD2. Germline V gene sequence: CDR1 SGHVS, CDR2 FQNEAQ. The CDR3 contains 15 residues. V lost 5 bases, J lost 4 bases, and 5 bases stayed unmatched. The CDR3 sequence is CASSTRLAGVETQYF. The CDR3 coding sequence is TGTGCCAGCAGCACCCGACTAGCGGGAGTAGAGACCCAGTACTTC.

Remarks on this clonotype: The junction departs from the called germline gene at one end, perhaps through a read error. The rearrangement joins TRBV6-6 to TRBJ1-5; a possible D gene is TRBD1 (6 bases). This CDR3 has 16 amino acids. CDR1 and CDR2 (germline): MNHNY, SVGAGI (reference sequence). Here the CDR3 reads CASTNSRGRPNQPQLF. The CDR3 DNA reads TGTGCCAGCACTAACTCCAGGGGCCGCCCTAATCAGCCCCAGCTTTTT.

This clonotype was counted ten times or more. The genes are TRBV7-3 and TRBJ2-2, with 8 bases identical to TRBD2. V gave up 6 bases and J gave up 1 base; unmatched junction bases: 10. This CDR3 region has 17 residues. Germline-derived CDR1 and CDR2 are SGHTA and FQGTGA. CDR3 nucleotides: TGTGCCAGCAGTCCGGGGGGAGCGGGAGTGAACACCGGGGAGCTGTTTTTT. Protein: CASSPGGAGVNTGELFF.

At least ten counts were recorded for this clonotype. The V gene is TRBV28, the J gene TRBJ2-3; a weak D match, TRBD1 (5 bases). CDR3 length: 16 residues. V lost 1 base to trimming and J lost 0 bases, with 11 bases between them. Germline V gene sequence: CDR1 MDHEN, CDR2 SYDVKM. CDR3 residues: CASSLYPTVSTDTQYF. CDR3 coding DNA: TGTGCCAGCAGTTTATACCCGACAGTTAGCACAGATACGCAGTATTTT. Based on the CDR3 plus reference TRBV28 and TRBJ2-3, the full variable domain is DVKVTQSSRYLVKRTGEKVFLECVQDMDHENMFWYRQDPGLGLRLIYFSYDVKMKEKGDIPEGYSVSREKKERFSLILESASTNQTSMYLCASSLYPTVSTDTQYFGPGTRLTVL.

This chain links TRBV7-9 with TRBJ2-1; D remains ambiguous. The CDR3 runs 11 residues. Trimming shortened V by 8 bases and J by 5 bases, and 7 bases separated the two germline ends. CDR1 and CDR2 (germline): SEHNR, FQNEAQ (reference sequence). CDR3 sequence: CASRTDNEQFF. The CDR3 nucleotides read TGTGCCAGCCGGACGGACAATGAGCAGTTCTTC.

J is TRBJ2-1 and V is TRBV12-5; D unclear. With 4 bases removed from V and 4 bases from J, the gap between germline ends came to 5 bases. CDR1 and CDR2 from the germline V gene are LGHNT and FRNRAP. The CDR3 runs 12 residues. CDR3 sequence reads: CASGSDYNEQFF. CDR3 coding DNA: TGTGCTAGTGGTTCTGATTACAATGAGCAGTTCTTC.

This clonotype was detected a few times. The CDR3 protein is CASRPGLAAYEQYF. In nucleotides, the CDR3 is TGTGCCAGTAGGCCGGGACTAGCGGCTTACGAGCAGTACTTC. The V gene is TRBV27, the J gene TRBJ2-7, with 11 bases lining up with TRBD2. Germline loops: CDR1 MNHEY, CDR2 SMNVEV (reference sequence). The CDR3 spans 14 residues. Losses at the gene ends were 9 bases for V and 4 bases for J; bases not matched to a gene: 8.

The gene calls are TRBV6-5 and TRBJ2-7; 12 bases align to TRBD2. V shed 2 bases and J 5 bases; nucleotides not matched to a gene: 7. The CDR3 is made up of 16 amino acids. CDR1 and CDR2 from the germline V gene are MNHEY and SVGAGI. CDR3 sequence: CASSYALAGGKNEQYF. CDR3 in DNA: TGTGCCAGCAGTTACGCCCTAGCGGGAGGGAAAAACGAGCAGTACTTC.

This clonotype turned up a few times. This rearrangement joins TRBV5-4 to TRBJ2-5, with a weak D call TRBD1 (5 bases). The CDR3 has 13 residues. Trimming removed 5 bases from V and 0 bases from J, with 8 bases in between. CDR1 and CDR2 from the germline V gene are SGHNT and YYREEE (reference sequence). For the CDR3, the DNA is TGTGCCAGCAGTTTGACAGACCAAGAGACCCAGTACTTC. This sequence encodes CASSLTDQETQYF.

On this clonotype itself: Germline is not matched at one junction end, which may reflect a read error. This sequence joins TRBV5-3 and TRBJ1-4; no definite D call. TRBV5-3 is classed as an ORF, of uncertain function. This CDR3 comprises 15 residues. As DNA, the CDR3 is TGTGCCAGCAGCTCTGGTCTATCAACTAATGAAAAACTGTATTTT. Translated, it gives CASSSGLSTNEKLYF.

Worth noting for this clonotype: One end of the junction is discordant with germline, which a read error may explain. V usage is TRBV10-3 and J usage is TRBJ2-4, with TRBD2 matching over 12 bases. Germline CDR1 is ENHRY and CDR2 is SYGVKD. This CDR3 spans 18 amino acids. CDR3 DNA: TGTGCCTTCAGTGAATTGGCTAGCGGGAGGGCCGGGGGAAACATTCAGTACTTC. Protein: CAFSELASGRAGGNIQYF.

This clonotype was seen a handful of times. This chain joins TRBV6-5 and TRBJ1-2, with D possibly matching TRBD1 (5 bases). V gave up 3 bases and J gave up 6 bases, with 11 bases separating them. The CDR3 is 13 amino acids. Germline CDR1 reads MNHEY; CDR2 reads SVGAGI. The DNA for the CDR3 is TGTGCCAGCAGTTATTCTCCGGGGGATGGCTACACCTTC. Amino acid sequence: CASSYSPGDGYTF.

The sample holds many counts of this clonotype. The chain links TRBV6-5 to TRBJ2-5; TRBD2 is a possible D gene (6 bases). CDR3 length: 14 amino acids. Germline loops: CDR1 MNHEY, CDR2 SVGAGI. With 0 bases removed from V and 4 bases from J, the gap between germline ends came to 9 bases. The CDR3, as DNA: TGTGCCAGCAGTTACTCTAACGGGGGAGAGACCCAGTACTTC. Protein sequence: CASSYSNGGETQYF.

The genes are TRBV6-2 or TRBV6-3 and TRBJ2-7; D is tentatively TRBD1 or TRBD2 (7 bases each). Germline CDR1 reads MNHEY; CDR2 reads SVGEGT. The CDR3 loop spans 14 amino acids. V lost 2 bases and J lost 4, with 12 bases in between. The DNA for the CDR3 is TGTGCCAGCAGTTACGGGGGGGACAGTTACGAGCAGTACTTC. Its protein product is CASSYGGDSYEQYF.

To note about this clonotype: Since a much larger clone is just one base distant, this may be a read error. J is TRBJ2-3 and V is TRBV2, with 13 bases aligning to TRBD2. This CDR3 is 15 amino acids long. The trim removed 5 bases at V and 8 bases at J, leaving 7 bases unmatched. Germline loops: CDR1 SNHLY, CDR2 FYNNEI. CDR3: CASSSTSGGGATQYF. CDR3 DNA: TGTGCCAGCAGTTCCACTAGCGGGGGGGGAGCTACGCAGTATTTT.

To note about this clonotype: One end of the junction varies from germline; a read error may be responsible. The CDR3 DNA reads TGTGCCAGCAGCGTAGCTTGGGGACGCCGATCCACCGGGGAGCTGCTTTTT. It codes for CASSVAWGRRSTGELLF. The chain has TRBV9 and TRBJ2-2; D is perhaps TRBD1 or TRBD2 (5 bases each). Germline V gene data show CDR1 as SGDLS and CDR2 as YYNGEE. The CDR3 runs 17 residues.

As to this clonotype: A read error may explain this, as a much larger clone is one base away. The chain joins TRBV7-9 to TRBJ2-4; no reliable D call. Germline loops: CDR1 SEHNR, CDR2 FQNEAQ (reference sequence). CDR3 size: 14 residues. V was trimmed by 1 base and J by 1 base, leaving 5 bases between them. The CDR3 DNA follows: TGTGCCAGCAGCTTAGTTGAGGCCAAAAACATTCAGTACTTC. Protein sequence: CASSLVEAKNIQYF.

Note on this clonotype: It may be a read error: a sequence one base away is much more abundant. The CDR3: CASSLDDYLYTATQYF. DNA for the CDR3: TGTGCCAGCAGCTTAGATGATTACTTGTACACAGCTACGCAGTATTTT. The chain uses TRBV7-9 and TRBJ2-3; D unresolved. The CDR3 spans 16 residues. Looked up from germline, CDR1 is SEHNR and CDR2 is FQNEAQ (reference sequence).

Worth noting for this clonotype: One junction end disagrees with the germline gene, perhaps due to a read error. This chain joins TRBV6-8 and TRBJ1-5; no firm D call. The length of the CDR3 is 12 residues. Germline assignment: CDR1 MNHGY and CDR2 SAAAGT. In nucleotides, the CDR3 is TGTGCCAGCCTGGAGTGCAATCAGCCCCAGCAATTT. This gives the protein CASLECNQPQQF.

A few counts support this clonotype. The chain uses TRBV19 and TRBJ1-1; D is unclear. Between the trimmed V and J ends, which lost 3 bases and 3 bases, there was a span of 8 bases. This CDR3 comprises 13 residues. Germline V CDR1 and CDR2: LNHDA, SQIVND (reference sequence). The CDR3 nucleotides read TGTGCCAGTAGTATTTGGTCAGACACTGAAGCTTTCTTT. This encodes CASSIWSDTEAFF.

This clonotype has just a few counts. CDR3 nucleotide sequence: TGTGCCAGCAGGCCACCTCAGGGGGCGCTTGAGACCCAGTACTTC. It is translated as CASRPPQGALETQYF. The V gene is TRBV28, the J gene TRBJ2-5, with 8 nucleotides matching TRBD1. Germline-derived CDR1 and CDR2 are MDHEN and SYDVKM. After removal of 6 bases from V and 5 bases from J, the junction contained 11 bases not matched to a gene. The CDR3 consists of 15 residues.

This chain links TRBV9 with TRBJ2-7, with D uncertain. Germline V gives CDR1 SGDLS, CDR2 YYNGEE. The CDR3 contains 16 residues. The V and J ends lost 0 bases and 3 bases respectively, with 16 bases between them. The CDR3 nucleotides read TGTGCCAGCAGCGTAGAGGGATCGGTGGTCTTCTACGAGCAGTACTTC. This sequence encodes CASSVEGSVVFYEQYF.